The 32 T cell receptor beta chains reported below all come from one sample, sequenced in a study of T-cell reconstitution after alpha-beta-depleted transplantation in children. Unique molecular identifiers were built into the TCRbeta library. In TCRdb, the PCR reads were re-called with MiXCR into one record per CDR3 protein. The sample has approximately 590,000 distinct CDR3 sequences, roughly a tenth seen once. Here the sequenced sample was PBMCs from the stem cell graft donor, taken from the stem cell graft. Source of these receptors: a human donor who donated a stem cell graft to a child with acute myeloid leukemia.

This clonotype has at least ten counts. This chain uses TRBV5-1 with TRBJ2-1; 9 bases align to TRBD1. The CDR3 loop spans 14 amino acids. The ends lost 5 bases at V and 6 bases at J; junction bases unmatched: 6. Germline loops: CDR1 SGHRS, CDR2 YFSETQ. CDR3 DNA sequence: TGCGCCAGCAGTATCACAGGGGGCTTCAATGAGCAGTTCTTC. This sequence encodes CASSITGGFNEQFF.

This clonotype was recorded a few times. The gene calls are TRBV20-1 and TRBJ1-1; D is perhaps TRBD1 (5 bases). Between the trimmed V and J ends, which lost 5 bases and 11 bases, there was a span of 18 bases. Germline V gene data show CDR1 as DFQATT and CDR2 as SNEGSKA (reference sequence). The CDR3 spans 12 residues. The CDR3 coding sequence is TGCAGTGCTGGATCTGGGACTCTGGGTGCTTTCTTT. The encoded protein is CSAGSGTLGAFF.

This CDR3 is CASSLLVGGSYNEQFF. For the CDR3, the DNA is TGTGCCAGCAGTTTACTCGTGGGGGGGTCCTACAATGAGCAGTTCTTC. V and J are TRBV12-3 or TRBV12-4 and TRBJ2-1; 7 bases are a match to TRBD2. CDR3 length: 16 amino acids. V lost 2 bases, J lost 1 base, and 5 bases stayed unmatched.

The rearrangement joins TRBV7-9 to TRBJ1-4; tentative D call: TRBD1 (5 bases). In germline, CDR1 is SEHNR, CDR2 FQNEAQ (reference sequence). Trimming removed 7 bases from V and 5 bases from J, with 17 bases in between. The CDR3 has 15 residues. The CDR3 nucleotides read TGTGCCAGCACCCTGGGACTCGCGTGGAATGAAAAACTGTTTTTT. Its translation: CASTLGLAWNEKLFF.

This clonotype was seen ten or more times. The V call is TRBV29-1, the J call TRBJ2-5, with TRBD1 matching 8 bases. V shed 4 bases, J shed 4 bases, and the junction held 11 bases outside the gene matches. The CDR3 extends over 15 amino acids. Germline V lookup: CDR1 SQVTM, CDR2 ANQGSEA. The DNA of the CDR3 is TGCAGCGTTGGGCAAGGACAGGGAGCGCCAGAGACCCAGTACTTC. It is translated as CSVGQGQGAPETQYF.

The chain links TRBV27 to TRBJ2-7; a possible D gene is TRBD2 (5 bases). V dropped 8 bases and J dropped 0 bases, with 11 bases sitting between them. The CDR3 totals 13 residues. Looked up from germline, CDR1 is MNHEY and CDR2 is SMNVEV (reference sequence). The CDR3 is CASSREFSYEQYF. CDR3 nucleotide sequence: TGTGCCAGCTCTAGGGAGTTCTCCTACGAGCAGTACTTC.

This clonotype was seen at least ten times. V gene TRBV20-1 combines with J gene TRBJ2-7; TRBD1 is a possible D gene (5 bases). The CDR3 consists of 13 residues. Germline CDR1 and CDR2: DFQATT and SNEGSKA (reference sequence). Trimming shortened V by 3 bases and J by 3 bases, and 12 bases separated the two germline ends. This CDR3 is CSARTPGRYEQYF. CDR3 nucleotide sequence: TGCAGTGCTAGGACCCCAGGGCGCTACGAGCAGTACTTC.

This clonotype was counted a few times. V usage is TRBV28 and J usage is TRBJ2-7; TRBD1 might be the D (6 bases). Germline loops: CDR1 MDHEN, CDR2 SYDVKM. V was trimmed by 6 bases and J by 2 bases, leaving 26 bases between them. CDR3 size: 18 residues. CDR3 nucleotide sequence: TGTGCCAGCAGCGCTACTCACCCTTCCGGACAGTTCCCCTACGAGCAGTACTTC. Translation: CASSATHPSGQFPYEQYF.

The rearrangement uses TRBV6-2 or TRBV6-3 and TRBJ2-7; 12 bases are shared with TRBD2. Germline lookup yields CDR1 MNHEY and CDR2 SVGEGT. The CDR3 runs 17 residues. After removal of 4 bases from V and 1 base from J, the junction contained 8 bases not matched to a gene. CDR3 sequence: CASSSNTGTSGSYEQYF. Written as DNA, the CDR3 is TGTGCCAGCAGTTCGAATACCGGGACTAGCGGGTCCTACGAGCAGTACTTC.

This clonotype was observed many times. The chain is built from TRBV12-3 or TRBV12-4 and TRBJ2-3; 13 nucleotides match TRBD2. The V segment lost 5 bases and the J segment 6 bases; nucleotides outside the gene matches: 5. CDR3 length: 15 residues. CDR3 region: CASSILAGGEDTQYF. The CDR3 region has the DNA TGTGCCAGCAGTATACTAGCGGGAGGGGAGGATACGCAGTATTTT.

V usage is TRBV12-3 or TRBV12-4 and J usage is TRBJ2-1; 8 bases agree with TRBD2. The CDR3 consists of 13 residues. Trimming took 3 bases from V and 8 from J; bases not matched to a gene: 3. The CDR3 protein is CASSLVAGYEQFF. DNA of the CDR3: TGTGCCAGCAGTTTGGTAGCGGGATATGAGCAGTTCTTC.

This clonotype has just a few counts. This chain joins TRBV27 and TRBJ2-6; D remains ambiguous. V lost 6 bases and J lost 0, with 15 bases in between. The CDR3 runs to 17 residues. Germline V lookup: CDR1 MNHEY, CDR2 SMNVEV (reference sequence). CDR3 sequence: CASSPQERNSGANVLTF. CDR3 bases: TGTGCCAGCAGCCCGCAAGAAAGGAACTCTGGGGCCAACGTCCTGACTTTC.

Note on this clonotype: Its ends do not fully match the called genes, so a read error is possible. The CDR3 nucleotides read TGTGCCAGCAGCGTTGCGACAGGCGTTTCGAACACCGGGGAACTGTTTTTT. This encodes CASSVATGVSNTGELFF. This chain connects TRBV9 to TRBJ2-2, with D perhaps matching TRBD1 (6 bases). In germline, CDR1 is SGDLS, CDR2 YYNGEE. The CDR3 length is 17 residues.

The DNA of the CDR3 is TGTACCTTCAGCCGTGCCGCCGGGACTAGCGGGAGGGATGATGAGCAGTTCTTC. It codes for CTFSRAAGTSGRDDEQFF. The V call is TRBV3-1, the J call TRBJ2-1; 16 nucleotides line up with TRBD2. The CDR3 spans 18 residues. Germline lookup yields CDR1 LGHDT and CDR2 YNNKEL (reference sequence).

There are a few counts of this clonotype. This chain joins TRBV9 and TRBJ2-7; TRBD1 aligns across 8 bases. The CDR3 has 17 amino acids. Germline-derived CDR1 and CDR2 are SGDLS and YYNGEE. The V and J ends lost 0 bases and 0 bases, in that order; junction bases with no gene match: 8. For the CDR3, the DNA is TGTGCCAGCAGCGTAGCTACCGAGGGACAGGCCTCCTACGAGCAGTACTTC. It specifies CASSVATEGQASYEQYF.

The table lists this clonotype with a few counts. The chain combines TRBV5-6 with TRBJ2-1; 9 positions agree with TRBD2. The CDR3 sequence is 15 residues long. The trim removed 4 bases at V and 4 bases at J, leaving 6 bases unmatched. Germline assignment: CDR1 SGHDT and CDR2 YYEEEE. The CDR3 sequence: CASSTWTSAYNEQFF. The CDR3 nucleotides read TGTGCCAGCAGCACCTGGACTAGCGCTTACAATGAGCAGTTCTTC.

The chain joins TRBV25-1 to TRBJ1-6, with D perhaps TRBD1 (6 bases). This CDR3 region has 16 residues. CDR1 and CDR2 from the germline V gene are MGHDK and SYGVNS. V lost 0 bases and J 7 bases, leaving 13 bases between the germline ends. CDR3 sequence: CASSEYRGLGNSPLHF. The CDR3 region has the DNA TGTGCCAGCAGTGAATACAGGGGATTAGGAAATTCACCCCTCCACTTT.

This clonotype was seen a handful of times. CDR3: CSAPRGRDGTDTQYF. CDR3 sequence (DNA): TGCAGTGCTCCTCGGGGGCGGGACGGCACAGATACGCAGTATTTT. The chain joins TRBV20-1 to TRBJ2-3; D tentatively fits TRBD1 or TRBD2 (6 bases each). The CDR3 runs to 15 residues. Germline CDR1 and CDR2: DFQATT and SNEGSKA (reference sequence). The V gene lost 5 bases and the J gene lost 1 base, with 16 bases spanning the gap.

This clonotype appeared many times. This chain uses TRBV20-1 with TRBJ2-7; a possible D gene is TRBD2 (5 bases). The CDR3 is 16 amino acids. The V end was cut by 6 bases, the J end by 4 bases, with 25 bases between. Germline CDR1 DFQATT, CDR2 SNEGSKA (reference sequence). CDR3 DNA sequence: TGCAGTGCCAGCTCCGACTATACCCCTAGCCAGTACGAGCAGTACTTC. It is translated as CSASSDYTPSQYEQYF.

In this sample, this clonotype turned up a few times. V gene TRBV7-6 combines with J gene TRBJ2-7; D tentatively fits TRBD1 or TRBD2 (5 bases each). Per the germline V gene, CDR1 is SGHVS and CDR2 is FNYEAQ. This CDR3 is built from 16 residues. V was trimmed by 5 bases and J by 3 bases, leaving 20 bases between them. For the CDR3, the DNA is TGTGCCAGCAGCCTCGGGAAGGACGACAGCCTCTACGAGCAGTACTTC. Protein sequence: CASSLGKDDSLYEQYF.

The chain carries TRBV9 and TRBJ2-2; 8 bases are a match to TRBD1. V lost 0 bases, J lost 6 bases, and 10 bases stayed unmatched. The CDR3 length is 17 residues. Germline CDR1 is SGDLS and CDR2 is YYNGEE. CDR3 sequence reads: CASSVATGQAGAGELFF. For the CDR3, the DNA is TGTGCCAGCAGCGTAGCTACGGGACAGGCAGGGGCCGGGGAGCTGTTTTTT. The full variable domain, in which reference TRBV9 and TRBJ2-2 provide the parts outside the CDR3, is DSGVTQTPKHLITATGQRVTLRCSPRSGDLSVYWYQQSLDQGLQFLIQYYNGEERAKGNILERFSAQQFPDLHSELNLSSLELGDSALYFCASSVATGQAGAGELFFGEGSRLTVL.

Only a few counts were recorded for this clonotype. A much more abundant neighbour one base away suggests this may be a read error. This sequence joins TRBV7-8 and TRBJ1-4, with no clear D. Germline V lookup: CDR1 SGHVS, CDR2 FQNEAQ. The CDR3 extends over 11 amino acids. The germline V and J ends were trimmed by 4 bases and 6 bases, with 3 bases remaining between them. The CDR3 DNA sequence: TGTGCCAGCAGCTCCTATGAAAAACTGTTTTTT. Protein: CASSSYEKLFF. Complete variable domain (other parts from reference TRBV7-8 and TRBJ1-4): GAGVSQSPRYKVAKRGQDVALRCDPISGHVSLFWYQQALGQGPEFLTYFQNEAQLDKSGLPSDRFFAERPEGSVSTLKIQRTQQEDSAVYLCASSSYEKLFFGSGTQLSVL.

In this sample, this clonotype turned up a few times. The gene calls are TRBV6-2 or TRBV6-3 and TRBJ1-5, with unresolved D. V lost 2 bases to trimming and J lost 5 bases, with 7 bases between them. The germline CDR1 and CDR2 sequences are MNHEY and SVGEGT. The CDR3 is made up of 13 amino acids. The CDR3 DNA is TGTGCCAGCAGTTACCTAATTTATCAGCCCCAGCATTTT. This gives the protein CASSYLIYQPQHF.

This clonotype was seen many times. The gene calls are TRBV4-2 and TRBJ2-3; 9 bases fit TRBD2. This CDR3 has 16 residues. The J segment lost 4 bases and the V segment lost 6 bases, leaving 11 bases of the junction unmatched. The germline V gene has CDR1 LGHNA and CDR2 YNFKEQ. CDR3 sequence reads: CASRRLAGVGADTQYF. In DNA form, the CDR3 reads TGTGCCAGCAGGCGATTAGCGGGAGTGGGAGCAGATACGCAGTATTTT.

This clonotype was picked up a small number of times. The chain combines TRBV15 with TRBJ2-3; D gene ambiguous. The germline gives CDR1 LNHNV, CDR2 YYDKDF (reference sequence). Trimming took off 1 base at V and 4 bases at J, with 12 bases between the two ends. The CDR3 consists of 15 residues. CDR3 region: CATSRASIGADTQYF. CDR3 bases: TGTGCCACCAGCAGAGCAAGTATTGGTGCAGATACGCAGTATTTT. The full variable domain, its missing parts supplied by reference TRBV15 and TRBJ2-3, is DAMVIQNPRYQVTQFGKPVTLSCSQTLNHNVMYWYQQKSSQAPKLLFHYYDKDFNNEADTPDNFQSRRPNTSFCFLDIRSPGLGDTAMYLCATSRASIGADTQYFGPGTRLTVL.

This clonotype was seen at least ten times. The chain is built from TRBV12-3 or TRBV12-4 and TRBJ2-7; tentatively, D is TRBD1 (6 bases). This CDR3 is built from 13 residues. V was clipped by 6 bases and J by 6 bases, with 15 bases between them. The CDR3 reads CASSLTGTGEQYF. CDR3 DNA sequence: TGTGCCAGCAGCCTAACAGGGACCGGCGAGCAGTACTTC.

This clonotype was recorded at least ten times. The rearrangement uses TRBV6-2 or TRBV6-3 and TRBJ2-1; 7 bases fit TRBD2. The CDR3 runs to 15 residues. J was trimmed by 4 bases and V by 7 bases; bases with no gene match: 10. Germline values: CDR1 MNHEY, CDR2 SVGEGT. CDR3 sequence reads: CASTPRSGDYNEQFF. The CDR3 nucleotides read TGTGCCAGCACCCCCAGGAGCGGGGATTACAATGAGCAGTTCTTC.

Comment on this clonotype: One end of the junction fails to match germline, which may point to a read error. Here the CDR3 reads CANSLGTVLNTGELFF. The CDR3 DNA follows: TGTGCCAACAGTTTAGGGACAGTTTTGAACACCGGGGAGCTGTTTTTT. The genes are TRBV12-3 or TRBV12-4 and TRBJ2-2, with 7 bases matching TRBD1. CDR3 size: 16 residues.

The chain is built from TRBV6-5 and TRBJ2-7; possibly TRBD1 or TRBD2 for D (5 bases each). This CDR3 is built from 11 residues. Germline CDR1 and CDR2: MNHEY and SVGAGI. Trimming pared 8 bases from V and 4 bases from J, leaving 9 bases between. This chain's CDR3 is CASRDGYEQYF. The DNA for the CDR3 is TGTGCCAGCCGGGACGGATACGAGCAGTACTTC.

This clonotype occurred once. The gene calls are TRBV9 and TRBJ2-1, with 11 bases lining up with TRBD2. The CDR3 sequence is 17 residues long. The V gene's germline CDR1 is SGDLS and CDR2 YYNGEE. Losses at the gene ends were 0 bases for V and 6 bases for J; bases not matched to a gene: 8. CDR3 in DNA: TGTGCCAGCAGCGTAGGGGGCCGGACTAGCGGGCCCAATGAGCAGTTCTTC. Amino acid sequence: CASSVGGRTSGPNEQFF.

The CDR3 reads CSARDLQGVRQETQYF. CDR3 DNA sequence: TGCAGTGCTAGAGATCTTCAGGGAGTACGCCAAGAGACCCAGTACTTC. The chain has TRBV20-1 and TRBJ2-5; D might be TRBD1 or TRBD2, each matching 5 bases. V shed 0 bases and J shed 1 base, with 15 bases lying between them. Germline lookup yields CDR1 DFQATT and CDR2 SNEGSKA (reference sequence). CDR3 size: 16 residues.

The chain uses TRBV19 and TRBJ2-7; 11 bases are a match to TRBD2. V dropped 2 bases and J dropped 5; count of bases not matched to a gene: 11. Germline V gene data show CDR1 as LNHDA and CDR2 as SQIVND (reference sequence). CDR3 size: 17 residues. CDR3 DNA sequence: TGTGCCAGTAGTATAAGGCCCCTGGCTAGCGGGAGGAACGAGCAGTACTTC. This encodes CASSIRPLASGRNEQYF.